The rows below give T cell receptor beta chains drawn from one sample of a study of blood T cell repertoires in COVID-19. Assay: immunoSEQ multiplex PCR; the TCRdb copy retains only in-frame clones and omits some. The sample holds roughly 160,000 clones, roughly 87% seen once. The sequenced sample was PBMCs or T cells enriched from blood (not recorded which). These receptors all come from a woman aged 45-59 years who had recovered from COVID-19. The CDR3 runs from the conserved cysteine through the conserved F or W. The D gene is left open where the match is weak. Not every row has a clone size; where given, it reads once, few, many or a size class.

clone_size	d_call	v_call	j_call	cdr3_nt	cdr3_aa
.	.	TRBV27	TRBJ2-7	TGTGCCAGCAGTTTGGCGGGTTACGAGCAGTACTTC	CASSLAGYEQYF
.	.	TRBV5-4	TRBJ1-5	TGTGCCAGCAGCCGGGATGGCAATCAGCCCCAGCATTTT	CASSRDGNQPQHF
.	TRBD2	TRBV28	TRBJ2-1	TGTGCCAGCAATTACCTAGCGGGCCTATCCAATGAGCAGTTCTTC	CASNYLAGLSNEQFF
.	TRBD2	TRBV27	TRBJ2-7	TGTGCCAGCAGTCTCTCGGGACTAGGATTCTACGAGCAGTACTTC	CASSLSGLGFYEQYF
.	TRBD1	TRBV3-1/TRBV3-2	TRBJ2-5	TGTGCCAGCAGCCAAGCCACAGGGGGAGAGACCCAGTACTTC	CASSQATGGETQYF
.	.	TRBV3-1/TRBV3-2	TRBJ2-3	TGTGCCAGCAGCCAAGAGCGGTTAGGGGGGCGGGAGTGGAGCACAGATACGCAGTATTTT	CASSQERLGGREWSTDTQYF
.	TRBD1	TRBV11-2	TRBJ2-6	TGTGCCAGCAGCCCAAGGACAGGGGGCGTTATCTCTGGGGCCAACGTCCTGACTTTC	CASSPRTGGVISGANVLTF
.	.	TRBV6-5	TRBJ2-5	TGTGCCAGCAGGACAGCTTTCCAAGAGACCCAGTACTTC	CASRTAFQETQYF
.	.	TRBV3-1/TRBV3-2	TRBJ1-2	TGTGCCAGCAGCCAAGGGGGCGCGTATGGCTACACCTTC	CASSQGGAYGYTF
.	.	TRBV5-5	TRBJ2-7	TGTGCCAGCAGCTTATCGGGACAAGGAGCCTACGAGCAGTACTTC	CASSLSGQGAYEQYF
.	TRBD1	TRBV28	TRBJ2-6	TGTGCCAGCAAGGCCCCCGCCCAGGGGGTGAGCTCTGGGGCCAACGTCCTGACTTTC	CASKAPAQGVSSGANVLTF
.	TRBD2	TRBV27	TRBJ2-1	TGTGCCAGCAGTCCTTGGGCGGGAGGGGGTATATACAATGAGCAGTTCTTC	CASSPWAGGGIYNEQFF
.	TRBD2	TRBV11-3	TRBJ2-2	TGTGCCAGCAGCTCACAGCGGGAGGCCGCCGGGGAGCTGTTTTTT	CASSSQREAAGELFF
.	.	TRBV9	TRBJ1-3	TGTGCCAGCAGTGTACAGGGCCTCTCTGGAAACACCATATATTTT	CASSVQGLSGNTIYF
.	TRBD1	TRBV27	TRBJ1-2	TGTGCCAGCGGTATACCGGGACAGGGGGCGCGCGGCTACACCTTC	CASGIPGQGARGYTF
few	.	TRBV10-1	TRBJ2-2	TGCGCCAGCAGCGAGACGCGGGGCGGGGAGCTGTTTTTT	CASSETRGGELFF
.	TRBD2	TRBV5-1	TRBJ2-3	TGCGCCAGCAACCGGGCGGGAGCTAGCACAGATACGCAGTATTTT	CASNRAGASTDTQYF
.	.	TRBV28	TRBJ1-5	TGTGCCAGCAGTTTACAGGGTTACCGTGGGAGGAGTCAGCCCCAGCATTTT	CASSLQGYRGRSQPQHF